Each of the 8 T cell receptor beta chains below was sequenced from the same sample in a study of Tregs in tolerant kidney transplant recipients. TCRdb's copy holds only in-frame clones and misses some; the assay was immunoSEQ multiplex PCR. The data show about 240,000 clones, with around 82% seen just once and about 0.64% held by the top ten. The specimen was CD4+ T cells from blood. These receptors were taken from a human donor in good health.

This rearrangement joins TRBV7-7 to TRBJ2-1; 9 nucleotides match TRBD2. This CDR3 contains 15 residues. Per the germline V gene, CDR1 is SSHAT and CDR2 is FNYEAQ (reference sequence). V lost 0 bases to trimming and J lost 7 bases; unmatched junction nucleotides: 4. The CDR3 nucleotides are TGTGCCAGCAGCTTAGCAGCGGGAGGTGGGAATGAGCAGTTCTTC. It codes for CASSLAAGGGNEQFF.

Notes on this clone: Distinct nucleotide sequences in the sample also encode this CDR3. This chain links TRBV2 with TRBJ1-4; no definite D call. Germline CDR1 SNHLY, CDR2 FYNNEI. The CDR3 has 15 amino acids. Deletions cut 4 bases from V and 0 bases from J, with 9 bases between. The CDR3 bases are TGTGCCAGCAGTGGCGGCGTCGCAACTAATGAAAAACTGTTTTTT. This translates into CASSGGVATNEKLFF.

V is TRBV7-7 and J is TRBJ2-1; 8 nucleotides match TRBD2. The CDR3 consists of 15 residues. The V and J ends lost 4 bases and 2 bases, in that order; junction bases with no gene match: 4. CDR1 is SSHAT, CDR2 FNYEAQ, per germline (reference sequence). CDR3 amino acids: CASSYGRATYNEQFF. The CDR3 bases are TGTGCCAGCAGCTACGGGAGGGCCACCTACAATGAGCAGTTCTTC.

The rearrangement joins TRBV19 to TRBJ2-4; 9 bases line up with TRBD1. This CDR3 has 18 residues. V gave up 3 bases and J gave up 0 bases; unmatched junction bases: 9. From germline, CDR1 is LNHDA and CDR2 SQIVND (reference sequence). The CDR3: CASSIRDRGELAKNIQYF. The DNA of the CDR3 is TGTGCCAGTAGTATCCGAGACAGGGGGGAACTAGCCAAAAACATTCAGTACTTC.

This rearrangement joins TRBV19 to TRBJ2-3; 7 bases are a match to TRBD1. V trimming: 4 bases; J trimming: 4 bases; junction bases outside the gene matches: 11. The CDR3 covers 16 residues. Germline V gene lookup returns CDR1 LNHDA and CDR2 SQIVND (reference sequence). CDR3 in amino acids: CASSTTGAAVPDTQYF. Written as DNA, the CDR3 is TGTGCCAGTAGTACTACAGGGGCAGCAGTCCCAGATACGCAGTATTTT.

This chain uses TRBV7-9 with TRBJ2-7; the D gene is possibly TRBD2 (5 bases). Germline V gene sequence: CDR1 SEHNR, CDR2 FQNEAQ (reference sequence). The length of the CDR3 is 15 residues. The V gene lost 0 bases and the J gene lost 3 bases, with 12 bases spanning the gap. The DNA for the CDR3 is TGTGCCAGCAGCTTAGCCCAACCCCGGGGCTACGAGCAGTACTTC. It is translated as CASSLAQPRGYEQYF. The whole variable domain, remainder taken from reference TRBV7-9 and TRBJ2-7, is DTGVSQNPRHKITKRGQNVTFRCDPISEHNRLYWYRQTLGQGPEFLTYFQNEAQLEKSRLLSDRFSAERPKGSFSTLEIQRTEQGDSAMYLCASSLAQPRGYEQYFGPGTRLTVT.

The chain has TRBV4-1 and TRBJ1-1, with 9 bases identical to TRBD1. V shed 3 bases and J 4 bases; nucleotides not matched to a gene: 3. Germline CDR1 and CDR2: MGHRA and YSYEKL. The CDR3 has 14 amino acids. The CDR3 region is CASSHRTGATEAFF. The CDR3 coding sequence is TGCGCCAGCAGCCACCGGACAGGGGCCACTGAAGCTTTCTTT.

V and J are TRBV10-1 and TRBJ2-7; D may be TRBD1 (5 bases). The CDR3 covers 13 residues. Trimming left V 6 bases short and J 2 bases short, with 11 bases between. Per the germline V gene, CDR1 is WNHNN and CDR2 is SYGVQD (reference sequence). CDR3 DNA sequence: TGCGCCAGCAGCCCAGGGAAGACCTACGAGCAGTACTTC. Protein: CASSPGKTYEQYF.